This TCR beta chain was profiled in a study of yellow fever vaccine responses in identical twins. General observations from the study: Twins' vaccine T cell responses reportedly seemed partly convergent and partly personalized.

For this clonotype: Its specificity is not known.

V lost 10 bases and J lost 1, with 6 bases in between. Germline lookup yields CDR1 ENHRY and CDR2 SYGVKD. This CDR3 is built from 11 residues. TCRdb itself ran the RT-PCR reads through MiXCR, one entry per CDR3 protein. The sample shows approximately 1,300 distinct CDR3 sequences, nearly 90% of them seen only once. This material consisted of T cells from blood (PBMCs), unsorted or a sorted subset (not recorded which), taken before or after yellow fever vaccination (not recorded which). This TCR derives from a female donor who received the yellow fever vaccine. The chain recombines TRBV10-3 with TRBJ2-3, with D uncertain. In DNA, the CDR3 is TGTGCCACCGGTCGCACAGATACGCAGTATTTT. Its protein product is CATGRTDTQYF.